A selection of T cell receptor beta chains follows, all from one sample in a study of blood T cell repertoires in COVID-19. Generated by immunoSEQ multiplex PCR, the TCRdb table keeps only in-frame clones and is missing some. The sample comprises hundreds of thousands of clones, about 90% of which are singletons, and around 1.5% rests with the top ten. The sequencing input was peripheral blood. The receptor set was obtained from a woman aged 40 to 55 who had recovered from COVID-19. Each CDR3 is given without its conserved first and last residue.

cdr3_aa j_call v_call
ATSMGAALTQY TRBJ2-3 TRBV24-1
ASRPRDRGLYGYT TRBJ1-2 TRBV6-5
ASSPRDRGVTEAF TRBJ1-1 TRBV3-1/TRBV3-2
ASSYRGASRGYT TRBJ1-2 TRBV6-2/TRBV6-3
ASSERQDWY TRBJ2-7 TRBV27
ASSLAVGQGAAGELF TRBJ2-2 TRBV7-2
ASSPPSGRDKTQY TRBJ2-5 TRBV27
ASSLEGQAF TRBJ1-1 TRBV7-9
ASSEAGQDTDTQY TRBJ2-3 TRBV6-1
ASSLGAGAHTDTQY TRBJ2-3 TRBV7-6
ASSIVTVGAGQH TRBJ1-5 TRBV19
ASTTGGAWTEAF TRBJ1-1 TRBV7-2
ASSHSSYGYT TRBJ1-2 TRBV18
ASSSTGYTDTQY TRBJ2-3 TRBV5-4
ASSWTVNTGELF TRBJ2-2 TRBV6-5
ASSYRDKPDPLL TRBJ2-7 TRBV6-5
ASSITGDDIQY TRBJ2-4 TRBV5-1
ASSLDRGHSPLH TRBJ1-6 TRBV5-1
ASSDFTVTGELF TRBJ2-2 TRBV25-1
ASTEGGYLNTEAF TRBJ1-1 TRBV19
ASSYDFGTAYGYT TRBJ1-2 TRBV6-5
ASSPVGLAGGSYNEQF TRBJ2-1 TRBV4-2
ASSLGETGVHGYT TRBJ1-2 TRBV5-6
ASKGGLNTEAF TRBJ1-1 TRBV6-5
ASSLVAGMGSGNTIY TRBJ1-3 TRBV5-1
ASSMDRGWETDTQY TRBJ2-3 TRBV5-1
ASSLGTGGTEAF TRBJ1-1 TRBV3-1/TRBV3-2
ASSLAGRGNYEQY TRBJ2-7 TRBV5-5
ASSLRGRRDTSSTDTQY TRBJ2-3 TRBV7-3
ASSHRAYEQY TRBJ2-7 TRBV12-3/TRBV12-4
ASSTGTASSYNSPLH TRBJ1-6 TRBV11-2
ASRPGQGWSGELF TRBJ2-2 TRBV9
ASSYSMSVDEQF TRBJ2-1 TRBV6-5
ASSEGQFSYGYT TRBJ1-2 TRBV11-2
ASRTVAGANVLT TRBJ2-6 TRBV27
ASSESGLAKAF TRBJ1-1 TRBV10-1
ASNRGYGEQF TRBJ2-1 TRBV2
ASSDRTGGGTEAF TRBJ1-1 TRBV6-6
ASSLVHDGGTSGDTQY TRBJ2-3 TRBV5-1
SADRVFEAF TRBJ1-1 TRBV20-1